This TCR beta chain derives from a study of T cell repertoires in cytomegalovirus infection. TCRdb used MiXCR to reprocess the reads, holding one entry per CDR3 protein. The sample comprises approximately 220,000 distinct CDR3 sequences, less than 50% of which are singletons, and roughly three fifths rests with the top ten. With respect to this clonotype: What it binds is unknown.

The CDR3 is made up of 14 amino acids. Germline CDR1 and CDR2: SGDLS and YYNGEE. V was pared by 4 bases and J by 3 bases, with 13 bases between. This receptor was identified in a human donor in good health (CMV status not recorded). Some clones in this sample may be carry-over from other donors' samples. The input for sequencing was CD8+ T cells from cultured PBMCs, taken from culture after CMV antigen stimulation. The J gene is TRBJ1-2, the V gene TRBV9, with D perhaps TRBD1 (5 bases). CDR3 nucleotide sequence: TGTGCCAGCAGCCCGGCGTGGGGGGACTATGGCTACACCTTC. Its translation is CASSPAWGDYGYTF.